These 14 T cell receptor beta chains originate from one sample sequenced in a study of metastatic and nonmetastatic thyroid tumors. TCRdb redid the clone calls on the PCR reads using MiXCR. The data hold roughly 90,000 clones, with 14% to 15% observed a single time. Ahead of thyroid surgery, no patient had received treatment of any kind. The material sequenced was blood. These receptor sequences come from a female donor with papillary thyroid cancer or a benign thyroid nodule (not recorded which). Some clones in this sample may be carry-over from other donors' samples.

This clone was observed a handful of times. V and J are TRBV6-1 and TRBJ1-1; D is possibly TRBD1 (6 bases). In germline, CDR1 is MNHNS, CDR2 SASEGT. Trimming took 6 bases from V and 5 from J, leaving 16 bases between them. The CDR3 loop spans 14 amino acids. CDR3 region: CASSNREGGTEAFF. Here the CDR3 DNA reads TGTGCCAGCAGCAACAGGGAGGGAGGAACTGAAGCTTTCTTT.

This chain joins TRBV3-1 and TRBJ2-5; 8 bases match TRBD1. The CDR3 runs to 15 residues. The germline V gene has CDR1 LGHDT and CDR2 YNNKEL (reference sequence). V dropped 7 bases and J dropped 3; count of bases not matched to a gene: 10. CDR3 sequence: CASIPDRVREETQYF. In nucleotides, the CDR3 is TGTGCCAGCATCCCGGACAGGGTTCGGGAAGAGACCCAGTACTTC.

Worth noting for this clone: A much bigger clone sits one base away, suggesting this may be a read error. Distinct nucleotide sequences in the sample also encode this CDR3. The rearrangement uses TRBV11-1 and TRBJ2-3; D remains ambiguous. This CDR3 comprises 15 residues. V was clipped by 0 bases and J by 2 bases, with 9 bases between them. Germline CDR1 is SGHAT and CDR2 is FQDESV (reference sequence). CDR3 amino acids: CASSLAGLNTDTQYF. The CDR3, as DNA: TGTGCCAGCAGCTTAGCTGGCCTTAACACAGATACGCAGTATTTT.

This clone was observed a handful of times. V usage is TRBV12-3 or TRBV12-4 and J usage is TRBJ2-7; D is unresolved. The CDR3 is 16 residues long. The V end lost 1 base, the J end lost 0 bases, and 13 bases lay between the germline ends. CDR3 amino acids: CASSLGAATNSYEQYF. DNA for the CDR3: TGTGCCAGCAGTTTAGGGGCAGCTACCAACTCCTACGAGCAGTACTTC.

This clone was observed once. The V and J genes are TRBV19 and TRBJ1-2; 10 nucleotides match TRBD1. The J segment lost 7 bases and the V segment lost 5 bases, leaving 13 bases of the junction unmatched. The CDR3 is made up of 16 amino acids. Germline values: CDR1 LNHDA, CDR2 SQIVND (reference sequence). This CDR3 is CASSPPPGQGSSGYTF. Written as DNA, the CDR3 is TGTGCCAGTAGTCCGCCCCCGGGACAGGGGTCAAGTGGCTACACCTTC. Full variable domain (outside the CDR3, taken from reference TRBV19 and TRBJ1-2): DGGITQSPKYLFRKEGQNVTLSCEQNLNHDAMYWYRQDPGQGLRLIYYSQIVNDFQKGDIAEGYSVSREKKESFPLTVTSAQKNPTAFYLCASSPPPGQGSSGYTFGSGTRLTVV.

Many counts were recorded for this clone. The rearrangement links TRBV5-1 to TRBJ1-4; D is uncertain. V shed 0 bases and J shed 3 bases, with 9 bases lying between them. Per the germline V gene, CDR1 is SGHRS and CDR2 is YFSETQ. CDR3 length: 15 residues. The CDR3 spells CASSLEANSNEKLFF. The CDR3 nucleotides are TGCGCCAGCAGCTTGGAGGCAAATTCTAATGAAAAACTGTTTTTT.

This clone showed up many times. This sequence joins TRBV12-3 or TRBV12-4 and TRBJ2-5, with 7 bases aligning to TRBD2. The ends lost 8 bases at V and 2 bases at J; junction bases unmatched: 2. There are 12 residues in the CDR3. CDR3 sequence (DNA): TGTGCCAGCGGGGGAGGGCAAGAGACCCAGTACTTC. Its translation is CASGGGQETQYF.

This clone has only a few counts. A much larger clone differs from this one at a single base, so this may be a read error. The chain links TRBV20-1 to TRBJ2-7; D is uncertain. Between the trimmed V and J ends, which lost 6 bases and 2 bases, there was a span of 20 bases. The CDR3 sequence is 15 residues long. CDR1 and CDR2 from the germline V gene are DFQATT and SNEGSKA (reference sequence). CDR3 sequence: CSAPPLWESAYEQYF. In DNA, the CDR3 is TGCAGTGCGCCCCCCCTATGGGAATCGGCCTACGAGCAGTACTTC.

This clone was seen many times. With a much larger clone just one base away, this may be a read error. The same CDR3 also results from other DNA sequences found in this sample. V gene TRBV6-5 combines with J gene TRBJ1-5; 9 positions agree with TRBD1. Germline V lookup: CDR1 MNHEY, CDR2 SVGAGI. CDR3 length: 18 amino acids. J lost 6 bases, V lost 6 bases, and 18 bases had no gene match. The CDR3 region is CASRASGTGSPQSQPQHF. The CDR3 region has the DNA TGTGCCAGCAGAGCCTCCGGGACAGGGTCCCCCCAAAGTCAGCCCCAGCATTTT.

This clone was seen many times. A much larger clone sits a single nucleotide away, making a read error possible. This sequence joins TRBV27 and TRBJ1-2; a weak D match, TRBD1 (6 bases). V was clipped by 2 bases and J by 5 bases, with 15 bases between them. Germline V gene data show CDR1 as MNHEY and CDR2 as SMNVEV (reference sequence). The CDR3 runs 15 residues. The CDR3 protein is CASSLKGVGMYGYTF. DNA of the CDR3: TGTGCCAGCAGTTTAAAGGGGGTCGGAATGTATGGCTACACCTTC.

J is TRBJ2-1 and V is TRBV20-1; D is unresolved. CDR1 is DFQATT and CDR2 is SNEGSKA in the germline V gene (reference sequence). V lost 4 bases and J lost 5, with 18 bases in between. The CDR3 is made up of 15 amino acids. The CDR3 bases are TGCAGTGCTACCAAACTATCTGGGATAAACAATGAGCAGTTCTTC. This encodes CSATKLSGINNEQFF.

This clone was seen only a few times. The chain couples TRBV28 to TRBJ1-6; D might be TRBD1 (5 bases). Germline V gene data show CDR1 as MDHEN and CDR2 as SYDVKM. Trimming shortened V by 9 bases and J by 8 bases, and 20 bases separated the two germline ends. The CDR3 has 15 amino acids. The CDR3 bases are TGTGCCAGAAACGGGGGGGGTAGATCGCATTCACCCCTCCACTTT. Protein sequence: CARNGGGRSHSPLHF.

This clone was picked up many times. V usage is TRBV9 and J usage is TRBJ2-3, with 8 bases aligning to TRBD1. V was pared by 0 bases and J by 2 bases, with 2 bases of the junction left unmatched. This CDR3 contains 15 residues. Germline loops: CDR1 SGDLS, CDR2 YYNGEE. The CDR3 sequence: CASSVEGQATDTQYF. CDR3 sequence (DNA): TGTGCCAGCAGCGTAGAGGGACAGGCCACAGATACGCAGTATTTT.

This clone was observed at least ten times. J is TRBJ2-7 and V is TRBV5-1; 11 bases map to TRBD2. Germline CDR1 is SGHRS and CDR2 is YFSETQ. The CDR3 has 15 amino acids. The ends lost 2 bases at V and 1 base at J; junction bases unmatched: 2. The CDR3 sequence: CASSFGTSGSYEQYF. The CDR3 coding sequence is TGCGCCAGCAGCTTCGGGACTAGCGGATCCTACGAGCAGTACTTC.